The next 4 T cell receptor beta chains were all read from a single sample in a study of T cell responses to AZD1222 COVID-19 vaccine. Some clones are missing from TCRdb's copy, which holds only in-frame ones; the method was immunoSEQ multiplex PCR. The table includes approximately 140,000 clones, 85% to 95% detected once. The material was peripheral blood, obtained on day 0 of AZD1222 vaccination. All receptors derive from an adult in good health.

The chain carries TRBV28 and TRBJ1-1, with unresolved D. Germline loops: CDR1 MDHEN, CDR2 SYDVKM. The V and J ends lost 6 bases and 3 bases respectively, with 17 bases between them. The CDR3 is made up of 15 amino acids. Here the CDR3 reads CASSTGLFRYTEAFF. DNA of the CDR3: TGTGCCAGCAGCACCGGTTTATTTAGGTACACTGAAGCTTTCTTT.

Note on this clone: Other DNA sequences in the sample encode the same CDR3. In DNA, the CDR3 is TGTGCCAGCAGTTACTCGGGGGGCACTGAAGCTTTCTTT. Translation: CASSYSGGTEAFF. V is TRBV6-5 and J is TRBJ1-1; a weak D match, TRBD1 (5 bases). CDR1 MNHEY and CDR2 SVGAGI come from the germline V gene. V lost 0 bases, J lost 4 bases, and 6 bases lay in between. The CDR3 contains 13 residues.

This clone has a single count. This chain joins TRBV29-1 and TRBJ1-1, with D tentatively TRBD1 (6 bases). The CDR3 runs 13 residues. The V end was cut by 5 bases, the J end by 10 bases, with 20 bases between. Germline values: CDR1 SQVTM, CDR2 ANQGSEA. The CDR3, as DNA: TGCAGCGTTTCGAACGGGGGCGTTGACGGAGCTTTCTTT. Amino acids: CSVSNGGVDGAFF.

This rearrangement joins TRBV28 to TRBJ1-5; TRBD1 matches 9 bases. Per germline, CDR1 MDHEN and CDR2 SYDVKM. V trimming: 5 bases; J trimming: 6 bases; junction bases outside the gene matches: 11. There are 16 residues in the CDR3. The CDR3 bases are TGTGCCAGCAGTCTAACGGACAGGGGCTGGCGTCAGCCCCAGCATTTT. This gives the protein CASSLTDRGWRQPQHF. Looking up the rest from reference TRBV28 and TRBJ1-5 gives the full variable domain: DVKVTQSSRYLVKRTGEKVFLECVQDMDHENMFWYRQDPGLGLRLIYFSYDVKMKEKGDIPEGYSVSREKKERFSLILESASTNQTSMYLCASSLTDRGWRQPQHFGDGTRLSIL.